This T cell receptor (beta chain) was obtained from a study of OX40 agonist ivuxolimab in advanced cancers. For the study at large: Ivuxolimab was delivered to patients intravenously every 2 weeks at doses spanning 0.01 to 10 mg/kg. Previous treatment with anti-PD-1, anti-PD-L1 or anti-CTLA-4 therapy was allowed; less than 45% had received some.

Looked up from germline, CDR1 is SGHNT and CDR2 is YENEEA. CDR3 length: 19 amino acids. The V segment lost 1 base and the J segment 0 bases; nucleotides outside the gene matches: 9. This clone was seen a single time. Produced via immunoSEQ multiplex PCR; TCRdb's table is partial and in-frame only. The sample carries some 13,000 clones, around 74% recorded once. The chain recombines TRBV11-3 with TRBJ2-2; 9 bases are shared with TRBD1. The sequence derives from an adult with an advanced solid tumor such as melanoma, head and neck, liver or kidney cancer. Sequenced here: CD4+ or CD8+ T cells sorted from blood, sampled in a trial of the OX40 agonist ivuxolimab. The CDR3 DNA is TGTGCCAGCAGCTTAGGGACTAGAGGGACAGGGCCGAACACCGGGGAGCTGTTTTTT. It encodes CASSLGTRGTGPNTGELFF.